The rows below give T cell receptor beta chains drawn from one sample of a study of early T cells in non-severe SARS-CoV-2 infection. TCRdb redid the calling of the 5' RACE reads with MiXCR, one entry per CDR3 protein. The sample lists 45,000 to 70,000 distinct CDR3 sequences; around 7.7% were seen once. The sequenced sample was whole blood, obtained at baseline. Receptors were obtained from an adult who was a healthcare worker with PCR-confirmed SARS-CoV-2 infection or an uninfected control (not recorded which). The CDR3 runs from the conserved cysteine through the conserved F or W. The order of the fields is J gene, V gene, CDR3 protein.

j_gene: TRBJ1-1
v_gene: TRBV29-1
CDR3aa: CSAQENTEAFF

j_gene: TRBJ2-2
v_gene: TRBV27
CDR3aa: CASSLVRVTPGELFF

j_gene: TRBJ2-1
v_gene: TRBV29-1
CDR3aa: CSVGIREGGYNEQFF

j_gene: TRBJ2-1
v_gene: TRBV19
CDR3aa: CASIGTSGRAYNEQFF

j_gene: TRBJ2-2
v_gene: TRBV11-2
CDR3aa: CASSLLHQSGELFF

j_gene: TRBJ2-2
v_gene: TRBV28
CDR3aa: CASSFGSGPLYRLNANTGELFF

j_gene: TRBJ2-3
v_gene: TRBV5-1
CDR3aa: CASSSSGRALDTQYF

j_gene: TRBJ2-2
v_gene: TRBV28
CDR3aa: CASSLWGGGELFF

j_gene: TRBJ1-1
v_gene: TRBV27
CDR3aa: CASSLVGTVNTEAFF

j_gene: TRBJ2-7
v_gene: TRBV5-4
CDR3aa: CASSSEDYEQYF

j_gene: TRBJ2-3
v_gene: TRBV30
CDR3aa: CAWRGRLISSTDTQYF

j_gene: TRBJ2-1
v_gene: TRBV4-3
CDR3aa: CASSQGTSGLASSYNEQFF

j_gene: TRBJ2-7
v_gene: TRBV7-6
CDR3aa: CASSLAGGYEQYF

j_gene: TRBJ2-7
v_gene: TRBV6-1
CDR3aa: CASSGRDRVGEQYF

j_gene: TRBJ2-2
v_gene: TRBV6-1
CDR3aa: CASRAADSDTGKLFF

j_gene: TRBJ2-7
v_gene: TRBV2
CDR3aa: CASTQLETYEQYF

j_gene: TRBJ2-5
v_gene: TRBV27
CDR3aa: CASSFGRQETQYF

j_gene: TRBJ1-5
v_gene: TRBV2
CDR3aa: CASRWDRGSNQPQHF

j_gene: TRBJ2-1
v_gene: TRBV29-1
CDR3aa: CSVESSNNEQFF

j_gene: TRBJ2-7
v_gene: TRBV20-1
CDR3aa: CSARITGGGNEQYF

j_gene: TRBJ2-7
v_gene: TRBV7-9
CDR3aa: CASSSPGQGLKQYF

j_gene: TRBJ1-5
v_gene: TRBV11-2
CDR3aa: CASSLDTGGNQPQHF

j_gene: TRBJ2-5
v_gene: TRBV5-5
CDR3aa: CASSLKEGRQETQYF